These 21 T cell receptor beta chains originate from one sample sequenced in a study of beta chain features in type 1 diabetes. Expressed TCRB transcripts got sequenced, as all isolated RNA was reverse transcribed. The repertoire was sequenced with immunoSEQ multiplex PCR; TCRdb's copy has only in-frame clones and lacks some. The sample lists under 300,000 clones; 25% to 30% were seen once. Material for sequencing was central memory CD4+ T cells from blood. Receptors were obtained from a man aged 25 to 40 in good health.

This clone was recorded at least ten times. V usage is TRBV7-6 and J usage is TRBJ2-5; a possible D gene is TRBD1 (5 bases). CDR3 length: 14 residues. V was trimmed by 2 bases and J by 4 bases, leaving 11 bases between them. Germline-derived CDR1 and CDR2 are SGHVS and FNYEAQ. The CDR3 DNA follows: TGTGCCAGCAGCTTATCAGGGAACCGAGAGACCCAGTACTTC. Encoded protein: CASSLSGNRETQYF.

This clone was observed a handful of times. This chain links TRBV4-3 with TRBJ2-3, with 7 bases that match TRBD2. V lost 2 bases to trimming and J lost 5 bases; unmatched junction nucleotides: 7. The V gene's germline CDR1 is LGHNA and CDR2 YSLEER. The CDR3 is 15 amino acids. The CDR3 region is CASSQSASGKDTQYF. The CDR3 DNA is TGCGCCAGCAGCCAATCTGCCAGCGGGAAAGATACGCAGTATTTT.

This chain connects TRBV5-1 to TRBJ2-3; D is ambiguous. The CDR3 loop spans 13 amino acids. Germline V lookup: CDR1 SGHRS, CDR2 YFSETQ. With 0 bases removed from V and 1 base from J, the gap between germline ends came to 3 bases. CDR3 coding DNA: TGCGCCAGCAGCTTGGGGGGCACAGATACGCAGTATTTT. Residues: CASSLGGTDTQYF.

This clone was recorded many times. V is TRBV6-5 and J is TRBJ2-2; no clear D. The V and J ends lost 4 bases and 8 bases respectively, with 8 bases between them. Germline CDR1 MNHEY, CDR2 SVGAGI. CDR3 length: 12 residues. This CDR3 reads CASSFMDGELFF. The CDR3 DNA follows: TGTGCCAGCAGTTTCATGGATGGGGAGCTGTTTTTT.

This clone was picked up many times. The chain has TRBV5-4 and TRBJ2-7, with no clear D. Trimming left V 3 bases short and J 4 bases short, with 14 bases between. Germline V lookup: CDR1 SGHNT, CDR2 YYREEE (reference sequence). The CDR3 loop spans 14 amino acids. CDR3 DNA: TGTGCCAGCAGCTCCTGGCAACAGCGTTACGAGCAGTACTTC. Encoded protein: CASSSWQQRYEQYF.

The V and J genes are TRBV28 and TRBJ1-2, with unresolved D. Per germline, CDR1 MDHEN and CDR2 SYDVKM. V shed 8 bases and J shed 3 bases, with 10 bases lying between them. The CDR3 extends over 12 amino acids. CDR3 sequence (DNA): TGTGCCAGCCGGATGGGGTACTATGGCTACACCTTC. Protein sequence: CASRMGYYGYTF.

CDR3 DNA sequence: TGTGCCAGCAGCCCACCCCTTCGGCCTTCCTGGGACATTCAGTACTTC. It yields the protein CASSPPLRPSWDIQYF. The chain employs TRBV7-2 and TRBJ2-4; D is undetermined. This CDR3 has 16 residues. Between the trimmed V and J ends, which lost 5 bases and 8 bases, there was a span of 22 bases. CDR1 is SGHTA, CDR2 FQGNSA, per germline.

The V call is TRBV19, the J call TRBJ2-7, with TRBD1 matching over 7 bases. CDR1 LNHDA and CDR2 SQIVND come from the germline V gene (reference sequence). CDR3 length: 12 amino acids. V gave up 6 bases and J gave up 6 bases; unmatched junction bases: 5. The DNA of the CDR3 is TGTGCCAGTAGCCACAGGGGAGCCGAGCAGTACTTC. Amino acid sequence: CASSHRGAEQYF.

The chain employs TRBV30 and TRBJ2-2; 10 bases map to TRBD2. CDR3 length: 17 residues. CDR1 is GTSNPN, CDR2 SVGIG, per germline (reference sequence). The V and J ends lost 2 bases and 5 bases, in that order; junction bases with no gene match: 11. CDR3 bases: TGTGCCTGGAGTCCTGGAGGGACTAGCGCAGGAACCGGGGAGCTGTTTTTT. It translates to CAWSPGGTSAGTGELFF. Full variable domain (rest looked up from reference TRBV30 and TRBJ2-2): SQTIHQWPATLVQPVGSPLSLECTVEGTSNPNLYWYRQAAGRGLQLLFYSVGIGQISSEVPQNLSASRPQDRQFILSSKKLLLSDSGFYLCAWSPGGTSAGTGELFFGEGSRLTVL.

The sample holds a few counts of this clone. The chain joins TRBV10-3 to TRBJ2-7; 10 nucleotides line up with TRBD2. Trimming cost V 4 bases and J 2 bases; bases outside gene matches: 5. The CDR3 loop spans 15 amino acids. Per germline, CDR1 ENHRY and CDR2 SYGVKD. Written as DNA, the CDR3 is TGTGCCATCAGTGGAGGTCTAGCGGGGGCCTACGAGCAGTACTTC. Protein product: CAISGGLAGAYEQYF.

This chain connects TRBV7-9 to TRBJ2-3; 7 bases map to TRBD2. The CDR3 runs 15 residues. The junction had 11 bases not matched to a gene; V was cut back by 5 bases and J by 6 bases. Germline V gene data show CDR1 as SEHNR and CDR2 as FQNEAQ (reference sequence). CDR3 sequence: CASSPGWAGADTQYF. The CDR3 DNA reads TGTGCCAGCAGCCCTGGGTGGGCGGGAGCGGATACGCAGTATTTT.

This clone has at least ten counts. The V call is TRBV10-2, the J call TRBJ2-1; TRBD2 agrees at 12 bases. Per the germline V gene, CDR1 is WSHSY and CDR2 is SAAADI. J lost 12 bases, V lost 3 bases, and 0 bases had no gene match. The CDR3 loop spans 12 amino acids. CDR3 DNA: TGCGCCAGCAGTGAACTAGCGGGGGGGCAGTTCTTC. It encodes CASSELAGGQFF.

The genes are TRBV28 and TRBJ2-1; 14 bases match TRBD2. V was pared by 7 bases and J by 7 bases, with 9 bases of the junction left unmatched. CDR1 is MDHEN and CDR2 is SYDVKM in the germline V gene. This CDR3 contains 16 residues. The CDR3 nucleotides are TGTGCCAGCAAAACCCGGACTAGCGGGAGGCCTAATGAGCAGTTCTTC. This encodes CASKTRTSGRPNEQFF.

The rearrangement uses TRBV21-1 and TRBJ2-5; TRBD1 is taken as the D call from the table, unchecked against the DNA. TRBV21-1 constitutes a pseudogene. This CDR3 is built from 14 residues. The CDR3 DNA reads as TGTGCCAGCAGCAAACGACTCCAGGGGGAGACCCAGTACTTC. Amino acid sequence: CASSKRLQGETQYF.

V and J are TRBV7-2 and TRBJ2-3, with 8 bases matching TRBD2. This CDR3 has 15 residues. With 5 bases clipped from V and 0 bases from J, the junction kept 4 bases outside the gene matches. Germline V gene sequence: CDR1 SGHTA, CDR2 FQGNSA. The CDR3 bases are TGTGCCAGCAGCGGTCGGACTAGCAGCACAGATACGCAGTATTTT. Protein product: CASSGRTSSTDTQYF.

Worth noting for this clone: At the DNA level, this CDR3 is encoded by other sequences in the same sample as well. The chain combines TRBV7-2 with TRBJ2-1; 8 positions match TRBD2. The CDR3 totals 15 residues. After removal of 1 base from V and 7 bases from J, the junction contained 6 bases not matched to a gene. Germline V CDR1 and CDR2: SGHTA, FQGNSA. CDR3 sequence: CASSLGTSGLNEQFF. The CDR3 DNA sequence: TGTGCCAGCAGCTTAGGAACTAGCGGTCTGAATGAGCAGTTCTTC.

This clone was found a few times. The chain joins TRBV10-1 to TRBJ1-6; perhaps TRBD1 as D (6 bases). There are 14 residues in the CDR3. From germline, CDR1 is WNHNN and CDR2 SYGVQD (reference sequence). V gave up 7 bases and J gave up 9 bases, with 16 bases separating them. Here the CDR3 DNA reads TGCGCCAGCAAAGGATCAGGGGAGACTTCACCCCTCCACTTT. Translating it yields CASKGSGETSPLHF.

The rearrangement joins TRBV7-2 to TRBJ2-3; D gene uncertain. Germline V gene lookup returns CDR1 SGHTA and CDR2 FQGNSA. Trimming removed 1 base from V and 11 bases from J, with 10 bases in between. This CDR3 has 12 residues. The CDR3 coding sequence is TGTGCCAGCAGCTTAGGGACGGGTTTGCAGTATTTT. Amino acid sequence: CASSLGTGLQYF.

This rearrangement joins TRBV10-3 to TRBJ2-7; D tentatively fits TRBD1 or TRBD2 (6 bases each). Germline CDR1 ENHRY, CDR2 SYGVKD. Trimming left V 0 bases short and J 6 bases short, with 12 bases between. The CDR3 length is 14 residues. In nucleotides, the CDR3 is TGTGCCATCAGTGAGTCCCCGAGGGGGGCCGAGCAGTACTTC. Its protein product is CAISESPRGAEQYF.

The chain has TRBV29-1 and TRBJ2-3; 14 positions match TRBD2. The CDR3 loop spans 15 amino acids. Germline V lookup: CDR1 SQVTM, CDR2 ANQGSEA. J was trimmed by 3 bases and V by 5 bases; bases with no gene match: 4. CDR3 sequence: CSVSGTSGRTDTQYF. The CDR3 nucleotides are TGCAGCGTTTCCGGGACTAGCGGGAGAACAGATACGCAGTATTTT.

The rearrangement uses TRBV5-4 and TRBJ2-3, with 8 bases matching TRBD2. The CDR3 consists of 17 residues. The J segment lost 4 bases and the V segment lost 3 bases, leaving 13 bases of the junction unmatched. CDR1 SGHNT and CDR2 YYREEE come from the germline V gene (reference sequence). The CDR3 sequence: CASSSKRGRSPADTQYF. The CDR3 DNA reads as TGTGCCAGCAGCTCCAAGCGGGGGAGGTCTCCTGCAGATACGCAGTATTTT. Looking up the rest from reference TRBV5-4 and TRBJ2-3 gives the full variable domain: ETGVTQSPTHLIKTRGQQVTLRCSSQSGHNTVSWYQQALGQGPQFIFQYYREEENGRGNFPPRFSGLQFPNYSSELNVNALELDDSALYLCASSSKRGRSPADTQYFGPGTRLTVL.